This is a list of T cell receptor beta chains from one sample in a study of shared clonotypes between healthy human individuals. The method was immunoSEQ multiplex PCR; TCRdb's version includes in-frame clones alone and lacks a portion of them. Of 2.3 million or so clones listed, over 90% are singletons. The sample was naive CD4+ T cells from PBMCs. Receptors were obtained from a young man in good health. Some clones in this sample may be carry-over from other donors' samples. Each CDR3 is given with its conserved first and last residue. D genes are given only for firm matches. Size tells how often a clone was seen (once, few, many) or the class of an expanded clone, and some rows leave it out.

d_gene: NA; j_gene: TRBJ2-7; abundance: NA; v_gene: TRBV29-1; CDR3aa: CSVAGSNEQYF; CDR3nt: TGCAGCGTTGCAGGGTCCAACGAGCAGTACTTC
d_gene: TRBD1; j_gene: TRBJ2-7; abundance: NA; v_gene: TRBV29-1; CDR3aa: CSVAGTGFHEQYF; CDR3nt: TGCAGCGTTGCTGGGACAGGGTTCCACGAGCAGTACTTC
d_gene: NA; j_gene: TRBJ2-3; abundance: NA; v_gene: TRBV7-9; CDR3aa: CASSLRQPKSTDTQYF; CDR3nt: TGTGCCAGCAGCTTAAGGCAGCCAAAAAGCACAGATACGCAGTATTTT
d_gene: NA; j_gene: TRBJ1-6; abundance: NA; v_gene: TRBV27; CDR3aa: CASHGQLRPNSPLHF; CDR3nt: TGTGCCAGCCATGGACAGCTGAGGCCCAATTCACCCCTCCACTTT
d_gene: TRBD2; j_gene: TRBJ2-1; abundance: NA; v_gene: TRBV7-9; CDR3aa: CASSFRLAGVIEQFF; CDR3nt: TGTGCCAGCAGCTTTCGACTAGCGGGAGTCATTGAGCAGTTCTTC
d_gene: NA; j_gene: TRBJ2-5; abundance: NA; v_gene: TRBV18; CDR3aa: CASQRSTTQETQYF; CDR3nt: TGTGCCAGCCAACGTAGTACTACCCAAGAGACCCAGTACTTC
d_gene: TRBD1; j_gene: TRBJ2-6; abundance: NA; v_gene: TRBV5-1; CDR3aa: CASSKGTASGANVLTF; CDR3nt: TGCGCCAGCAGCAAAGGGACAGCCTCTGGGGCCAACGTCCTGACTTTC
d_gene: NA; j_gene: TRBJ2-1; abundance: NA; v_gene: TRBV11-2; CDR3aa: CASSQGGTTWDNEQFF; CDR3nt: TGTGCCAGCAGCCAAGGGGGGACCACATGGGACAATGAGCAGTTCTTC
d_gene: TRBD1; j_gene: TRBJ2-5; abundance: NA; v_gene: TRBV9; CDR3aa: CASSVSGQGETQYF; CDR3nt: TGTGCCAGCAGCGTATCGGGACAGGGGGAGACCCAGTACTTC
d_gene: NA; j_gene: TRBJ1-1; abundance: NA; v_gene: TRBV1; CDR3aa: CTSSQGDSSNTEAFF; CDR3nt: TGCACCAGCAGCCAAGGGGACAGTTCGAACACTGAAGCTTTCTTT
d_gene: NA; j_gene: TRBJ2-3; abundance: NA; v_gene: TRBV5-6; CDR3aa: CASSPSTDTQYF; CDR3nt: TGTGCCAGCAGCCCTAGCACAGATACGCAGTATTTT
d_gene: TRBD2; j_gene: TRBJ2-7; abundance: NA; v_gene: TRBV27; CDR3aa: CASSLFTSGSYEQYF; CDR3nt: TGTGCCAGCAGTTTATTTACTAGCGGCTCCTACGAGCAGTACTTC
d_gene: NA; j_gene: TRBJ2-1; abundance: once; v_gene: TRBV5-1; CDR3aa: CASSLRLSSYNEQFF; CDR3nt: TGCGCCAGCAGCTTGCGACTGAGCTCCTACAATGAGCAGTTCTTC
d_gene: NA; j_gene: TRBJ2-7; abundance: NA; v_gene: TRBV11-2; CDR3aa: CASSSHLDSYEQYF; CDR3nt: TGTGCCAGCAGCTCCCACCTCGACAGCTACGAGCAGTACTTC
d_gene: TRBD2; j_gene: TRBJ2-5; abundance: NA; v_gene: TRBV11-1; CDR3aa: CASSFNSGPPETQYF; CDR3nt: TGTGCCAGCAGCTTCAATAGCGGGCCCCCCGAGACCCAGTACTTC
d_gene: TRBD2; j_gene: TRBJ2-1; abundance: NA; v_gene: TRBV5-1; CDR3aa: CASSLVWRENVYNEQFF; CDR3nt: TGCGCCAGCAGCTTGGTGTGGCGGGAGAACGTCTACAATGAGCAGTTCTTC
d_gene: NA; j_gene: TRBJ1-5; abundance: NA; v_gene: TRBV6-1; CDR3aa: CASSEAADRDQPQHF; CDR3nt: TGTGCCAGCAGTGAAGCAGCAGATAGGGATCAGCCCCAGCATTTT
d_gene: TRBD1; j_gene: TRBJ2-5; abundance: NA; v_gene: TRBV19; CDR3aa: CASRTTGSTQYF; CDR3nt: TGTGCCAGTAGGACGACAGGGTCAACCCAGTACTTC
d_gene: TRBD1; j_gene: TRBJ1-4; abundance: NA; v_gene: TRBV19; CDR3aa: CASRYRDRWNEKLFF; CDR3nt: TGTGCCAGTAGATACCGGGACAGGTGGAATGAAAAACTGTTTTTT
d_gene: NA; j_gene: TRBJ1-1; abundance: NA; v_gene: TRBV5-1; CDR3aa: CASSLVVRGSGTEAFF; CDR3nt: TGCGCCAGCAGCTTGGTCGTGAGGGGCTCGGGCACTGAAGCTTTCTTT
d_gene: NA; j_gene: TRBJ1-2; abundance: NA; v_gene: TRBV20-1; CDR3aa: CSAPPRGYTF; CDR3nt: TGCAGTGCTCCCCCCCGGGGCTACACCTTC
d_gene: NA; j_gene: TRBJ2-3; abundance: NA; v_gene: TRBV2; CDR3aa: CASTLQLDTQYF; CDR3nt: TGTGCCAGCACCTTACAGCTGGATACGCAGTATTTT
d_gene: NA; j_gene: TRBJ1-1; abundance: NA; v_gene: TRBV9; CDR3aa: CASRKNLGGEAEAFF; CDR3nt: TGTGCCAGCAGAAAAAACTTAGGGGGAGAGGCTGAAGCTTTCTTT
d_gene: TRBD1; j_gene: TRBJ1-1; abundance: NA; v_gene: TRBV7-2; CDR3aa: CASSLRTGRTEAFF; CDR3nt: TGTGCCAGCAGCTTAAGGACAGGGAGGACTGAAGCTTTCTTT
d_gene: TRBD1; j_gene: TRBJ2-5; abundance: once; v_gene: TRBV5-1; CDR3aa: CASSLRDRGRGGTQYF; CDR3nt: TGCGCCAGCAGCTTGAGGGACAGGGGGAGAGGAGGGACCCAGTACTTC
d_gene: NA; j_gene: TRBJ2-2; abundance: NA; v_gene: TRBV11-2; CDR3aa: CASSFGGRTNTGELFF; CDR3nt: TGTGCCAGCAGCTTCGGGGGGCGAACGAACACCGGGGAGCTGTTTTTT
d_gene: NA; j_gene: TRBJ1-1; abundance: NA; v_gene: TRBV5-1; CDR3aa: CASSGGQGGLNTEAFF; CDR3nt: TGCGCCAGCAGCGGGGGGCAGGGCGGCTTGAACACTGAAGCTTTCTTT
d_gene: NA; j_gene: TRBJ2-7; abundance: NA; v_gene: TRBV19; CDR3aa: CASSPGPTGYYEQYF; CDR3nt: TGTGCCAGTAGCCCGGGACCCACGGGGTACTACGAGCAGTACTTC
d_gene: TRBD1; j_gene: TRBJ2-5; abundance: NA; v_gene: TRBV4-1; CDR3aa: CASSPRTGVRETQYF; CDR3nt: TGCGCCAGCAGCCCTCGGACAGGGGTGAGGGAGACCCAGTACTTC
d_gene: NA; j_gene: TRBJ1-4; abundance: NA; v_gene: TRBV4-1; CDR3aa: CASSPPRVHRDDEKLFF; CDR3nt: TGCGCCAGCAGCCCACCGCGAGTTCACAGGGATGATGAAAAACTGTTTTTT
d_gene: NA; j_gene: TRBJ1-2; abundance: NA; v_gene: TRBV5-1; CDR3aa: CASSRLPNQLPTNYGYTF; CDR3nt: TGCGCCAGCAGCCGACTGCCGAATCAGCTACCCACTAACTATGGCTACACCTTC
d_gene: NA; j_gene: TRBJ1-2; abundance: once; v_gene: TRBV7-9; CDR3aa: CASSPQRPAHSYGYTF; CDR3nt: TGTGCCAGCAGCCCGCAGCGGCCCGCCCACTCCTATGGCTACACCTTC